The clone carrying this T cell receptor beta chain has just a few counts. CDR3 length: 17 amino acids. V lost 0 bases to trimming and J lost 1 base, with 12 bases between them. Germline V gives CDR1 MGHRA, CDR2 YSYEKL. What was amplified from RNA transcripts were TCR beta CDR3 regions. An initial round of RT-PCR targeting the TCR CDR3 relied on the HTBI primer set. MiXCR was run by TCRdb on the multiplex PCR reads, yielding one entry per CDR3 protein. The sample carries 380,000 or so distinct CDR3 sequences, roughly 13% recorded once. The blood sample was taken at first hyperthyroidism diagnosis, before any ophthalmopathy symptoms. From approximately 9.1 ml of fresh peripheral blood, PBMCs were isolated. The data were taken from a study of T cells in Graves' hyperthyroidism and ophthalmopathy.

This receptor was identified in a man aged 30-40 years with Graves' hyperthyroidism that later progressed to Graves' ophthalmopathy. The sequenced sample consisted of blood. The genes are TRBV4-1 and TRBJ2-2, with D unclear. The CDR3 protein is CASSQEKHQLNTGELFF. The CDR3 DNA follows: TGCGCCAGCAGCCAAGAAAAGCATCAATTGAACACCGGGGAGCTGTTTTTT.